These 14 T cell receptor beta chains originate from one sample sequenced in a study of blood T cells in healthy people across ages. Sample-barcoded 5' priming and a J-beta primer mix drove a second PCR of roughly 6 to 12 cycles. One entry per CDR3 protein results from TCRdb running MiXCR on the 5' RACE reads. The sample lists about 1.8 million distinct CDR3 sequences, just under 50% occurring once. The sample was blood. The origin of the receptors is a woman between 40 and 50 years old in good health.

J is TRBJ1-4 and V is TRBV28, with a possible D match to TRBD1 (6 bases). Trimming cost V 8 bases and J 5 bases, with 12 bases left between them. The length of the CDR3 is 13 residues. CDR1 and CDR2 (germline): MDHEN, SYDVKM. This CDR3 is CASEDSLNEKLFF. The CDR3 coding sequence is TGTGCCAGCGAGGACAGCCTAAATGAAAAACTGTTTTTT.

This sequence joins TRBV24-1 and TRBJ2-3; 10 bases map to TRBD2. J was trimmed by 3 bases and V by 6 bases; bases with no gene match: 8. The CDR3 is made up of 16 amino acids. Germline CDR1 and CDR2: KGHDR and SFDVKD. The CDR3 nucleotides read TGTGCCACCAGTCGGAGCGGGGGGGCCCGTACAGATACGCAGTATTTT. Protein product: CATSRSGGARTDTQYF.

The chain links TRBV11-2 to TRBJ2-1, with a possible D match to TRBD1 (6 bases). The DNA end lines up better with TRBJ2-7; the J call may be wrong. Germline loops: CDR1 SGHAT, CDR2 FQNNGV. The CDR3 has 16 residues. CDR3 nucleotide sequence: TGTGCCAGCAGCTCGATCAGGGGCCATTCCTACAATGAGCAGTACTTC. This gives the protein CASSSIRGHSYNEQYF.

The rearrangement links TRBV12-5 to TRBJ2-3; perhaps TRBD1 as D (5 bases). The CDR3 consists of 13 residues. V gave up 8 bases and J gave up 4 bases, with 13 bases separating them. Per germline, CDR1 LGHNT and CDR2 FRNRAP. The CDR3 is CASTTTGADTQYF. CDR3 coding DNA: TGTGCTAGTACCACCACAGGTGCAGATACGCAGTATTTT.

The chain's CDR3 is CVTKQGTLFYNEQFF. The DNA of the CDR3 is TGTGTCACCAAACAGGGGACTCTTTTCTACAATGAGCAGTTCTTC. The chain links TRBV10-3 to TRBJ2-1; maybe TRBD1 (7 bases). Germline loops: CDR1 ENHRY, CDR2 SYGVKD. The CDR3 is made up of 15 amino acids.

The chain combines TRBV5-1 with TRBJ2-1; 7 nucleotides align to TRBD1. Germline trimming cut 4 bases from V and 6 bases from J; bases unmatched to any gene: 7. The CDR3 spans 14 residues. The germline gives CDR1 SGHRS, CDR2 YFSETQ. The CDR3 protein is CASSKQGHSNEQFF. The CDR3 DNA reads TGCGCCAGCAGCAAACAGGGGCATAGCAATGAGCAGTTCTTC.

The chain has TRBV28 and TRBJ1-5; D gene uncertain. V lost 9 bases and J 5 bases, leaving 14 bases between the germline ends. The length of the CDR3 is 13 residues. Per the germline V gene, CDR1 is MDHEN and CDR2 is SYDVKM. In DNA form, the CDR3 reads TGTGCCAGTGGGGAGGGAGGTGATCAGCCCCAGCATTTT. Its translation: CASGEGGDQPQHF.

The rearrangement links TRBV27 to TRBJ1-5, with TRBD1 identical over 7 bases. There are 15 residues in the CDR3. The germline V gene encodes CDR1 MNHEY and CDR2 SMNVEV (reference sequence). V lost 7 bases, J lost 6 bases, and 12 bases stayed unmatched. DNA of the CDR3: TGTGCCAGCAAAAGGGTGGGACAGTCAGTTCAGCCCCAGCATTTT. This encodes CASKRVGQSVQPQHF.

The rearrangement uses TRBV5-1 and TRBJ2-7; D ambiguous. Germline loops: CDR1 SGHRS, CDR2 YFSETQ. The CDR3 is 14 amino acids. Trimming took off 0 bases at V and 6 bases at J, with 13 bases between the two ends. The CDR3 sequence: CASSLGGQFGEQYF. Here the CDR3 DNA reads TGCGCCAGCAGCTTGGGTGGGCAGTTCGGCGAGCAGTACTTC. The full variable domain, its missing parts supplied by reference TRBV5-1 and TRBJ2-7, is KAGVTQTPRYLIKTRGQQVTLSCSPISGHRSVSWYQQTPGQGLQFLFEYFSETQRNKGNFPGRFSGRQFSNSRSEMNVSTLELGDSALYLCASSLGGQFGEQYFGPGTRLTVT.

Remarks on this clonotype: Its ends do not fully match the called genes, so a read error is possible. The chain links TRBV15 to TRBJ1-2; no clear D. The CDR3 length is 14 residues. Germline loops: CDR1 LNHNV, CDR2 YYDKDF (reference sequence). The CDR3 DNA sequence: TGTGCCACCAGCAGAGATTTAGATCATTATGACTACACCTTC. It specifies CATSRDLDHYDYTF.

As to this clonotype: This may stem from a read error, because a much larger clone lies one nucleotide away. The CDR3, as DNA: TGTGCCAGCAGTGAGGAGCTAGCGGTCGGTGAGCAGTACTTC. Its protein product is CASSEELAVGEQYF. The J gene is TRBJ2-1, the V gene TRBV2; 7 nucleotides align to TRBD2. The J call may be wrong; the DNA end is better matched by TRBJ2-7. This CDR3 contains 14 residues. Germline assignment: CDR1 SNHLY and CDR2 FYNNEI.

This sequence joins TRBV7-9 and TRBJ2-1; weak D call: TRBD2 (6 bases). V was cut by 6 bases and J by 7 bases, with 22 bases left in between. CDR1 is SEHNR, CDR2 FQNEAQ, per germline (reference sequence). This CDR3 has 16 residues. For the CDR3, the DNA is TGTGCCAGCAGTGCCACCACCGGGAGCTGGGGGAATGAGCAGTTCTTC. As protein: CASSATTGSWGNEQFF.

J is TRBJ1-5 and V is TRBV27; no clear D. Germline CDR1 and CDR2: MNHEY and SMNVEV (reference sequence). The CDR3 extends over 16 amino acids. Trimming pared 2 bases from V and 0 bases from J, leaving 11 bases between. The CDR3 loop reads CASSLRGLYSNQPQHF. The CDR3 DNA is TGTGCCAGCAGTTTACGAGGACTCTATAGCAATCAGCCCCAGCATTTT.

The rearrangement links TRBV24-1 to TRBJ2-4, with unresolved D. With 4 bases removed from V and 7 bases from J, the gap between germline ends came to 4 bases. This CDR3 has 11 amino acids. Germline assignment: CDR1 KGHDR and CDR2 SFDVKD. For the CDR3, the DNA is TGTGCCACCAGTGAGAATAACATTCAGTACTTC. This translates into CATSENNIQYF.